This T cell receptor beta chain was identified in a study of tumor T cells in aggressive B-cell lymphoma. Libraries were prepared by immunoSEQ multiplex PCR; TCRdb keeps only in-frame clonotypes and omits some of them. The profile shows about 860 clones, roughly 64% of them singletons. The length of the CDR3 is 15 residues. From germline, CDR1 is SGHRS and CDR2 YFSETQ. Trimming took 0 bases from V and 2 from J, leaving 11 bases between them. The TCR comes from an adult with diffuse large B cell lymphoma. Source material: tumor tissue. The J gene is TRBJ1-2, the V gene TRBV5-1, with D perhaps matching TRBD1 (5 bases). CDR3 nucleotide sequence: TGCGCCAGCAGCTTGGTTCCGGACAACAACTATGGCTACACCTTC. It codes for CASSLVPDNNYGYTF.